The sequence of this T cell receptor (beta chain) was determined in a study of shared clonotypes between healthy human individuals (dated by TCRdb to about 2020). For the wider study: The cohort comprised two women and a few men aged 18 to 49 years. The study deeply sequenced blood TCR repertoires of about 5 healthy adults to estimate repertoire size and the extent of clonotype sharing between individuals. To increase sequencing depth and limit assay-specific biases, TCR repertoire library preparation and sequencing were carried out by different laboratories using diverse techniques. For each donor, CD4 naive and CD4 memory were each run on three plates, CD8 naive on two plates, and CD8 memory on one plate. Between about 0.9 and 10 billion PBMCs per donor were obtained by leukapheresis.

TCR CDR3 regions were amplified from genomic DNA by multiplex PCR using the deep immunoSEQ assay. Extracted genomic DNA from each cell subset was distributed evenly across all wells of several immunoSEQ 96-well plates, and each plate was treated as a replicate. For sorted subsets, each replicate PCR was loaded with roughly 0.2 ug genomic DNA, equivalent to about 30,000 T cell genomes. Purified libraries were measured with a Qubit 3.0 fluorometer, size-checked on a Bioanalyzer 2100, and measured again with the KAPA Library Quantification kit. Every immunoSEQ 96-well plate was sequenced on a dedicated single-read 150-cycle Illumina NextSeq 550 flow cell. Per the authors' processing: Because only junctional sequences without quality scores were contained in the immunoSEQ output, filtering matching that applied to full-length reads could not be performed. To assign V/J genes and CDR3, sequences were annotated against IMGT germline references using PyIR, a Python wrapper for IgBLAST v1.9. Reads with weak V/J assignments (E-value above 1e-6), missing CDR3, stop codons, out-of-frame junctions, or ambiguous translated residues were removed. A V3J clonotype was defined by an identical inferred V gene, J gene, and CDR3 amino acid sequence. The percentage overlap between two repertoires was calculated by dividing the number of shared unique clonotypes by the size of the smaller repertoire. Three approaches were used to assess repertoire richness: RTK rarefaction, the Chao1 estimator, and Recon v2.1 estimates of unobserved clonotypes. Generation probabilities for all TCRbeta clonotypes obtained by the gDNA method from a handful of donors were computed using OLGA. In its TCRdb copy, this immuneACCESS table keeps in-frame sequences only and misses some clones. Where compared with another copy, unresolved V genes explain less than half of these, and the others have no known cause. V and J calls and clone size are copied from that table; D and trimming were computed from the DNA. The sample table lists 850,000 to 1,200,000 clones, approximately 68% of them with a count of one. The ten largest clonotypes hold about 1.5% of the sample.

The germline V gene (reference sequence) yields LNHDA for CDR1 and SQIVND for CDR2. The trim is 3 bases for V and 0 bases for J, with a gap of 12 bases between the germline ends. The CDR3 covers 16 residues, taking in both the cysteine and the phenylalanine. Left in the record is the CDR3 DNA by itself, 48 bases read in frame from the first base. This clone has a count of ten or more. Its target antigen remains unknown. Per-nucleotide qualities are absent, and no much larger clonotype sits a single base away. The donors were healthy, HIV-negative adults with no recently reported acute infections or vaccinations. Only Caucasian adults living in Nashville, Tennessee, USA were represented among the donors. CD4+ T cells were enriched through magnetic negative selection, after which naive cells were positively selected on CD45RA and the remaining negative fraction served as the memory subset. After blood collection by leukapheresis, PBMCs were isolated using Ficoll-Histopaque density gradient centrifugation and then cryopreserved in the vapor phase of liquid nitrogen. Analytical flow cytometry was used to check the purity and quantity of each magnetically sorted T cell population. From each sorted fraction, genomic DNA was isolated and quantified by UV absorbance on a Nanodrop 2000c.

Here is what the overall study found, with its caveats: Naive subsets generally had larger estimated clonotype richness than memory subsets did. The small number of donors limited the genetic and exposure-history diversity represented. Even with the large sequencing depth, rarefaction of the sorted-subset datasets indicated that sequencing was incomplete. Sharing across a handful of donors was observed for roughly 5.4% of naive CD4, around 3.5% of naive CD8, 2% to 2.5% of memory CD4, and about 0.4% of memory CD8 clonotypes. Compared with non-shared clonotypes, clonotypes shared by all four sorted-subset donors had higher generation probabilities. Sampling was limited to blood, and TCR repertoires in tissue likely differ from TCR repertoires in blood. Pairwise subsampling led to the expectation that sequencing depth would affect the degree of clonotype sharing among donors.

The sequence was obtained from a man aged 18 to 30 in good health. The sample consisted of memory CD4+ T cells sorted from blood. Interpreted using the paper, the cell subset or site label stands for: CD45RA-negative fraction. The receptor chain draws on TRBV19 and TRBJ2-1, and TRBD2 may be the D gene, going by 6 matching bases. The DNA sequence is as follows: TGTGCCAGTAGTATGTGGCGGGGCAGCTCCTACAATGAGCAGTTCTTC. Its protein reads: CASSMWRGSSYNEQFF.